This T cell receptor beta chain was identified during a study of CD4 T cells in relation to SARS-CoV-2 and coronaviruses. CD4+ T cells from unexposed donors were obtained before the COVID-19 pandemic (2011-2018). Isolation of CD4+ T cells took place after less than 13 days in culture. Unexposed-donor CD4+ T cells were probed with SARS-CoV-2 S/N and four cold-coronavirus spikes, cells permitting. Repertoires were generated with immunoSEQ multiplex PCR, while TCRdb's copy carries only in-frame clones and drops some. The data contain around 16,000 clones, about 84% of them singletons. On this clone: Its specificity is not known.

The sequenced sample consisted of CD4+ T cells from PBMCs, cultured in vitro. This receptor was taken from a human donor in good health.

CDR3 nucleotides: TGCGCCAGCAGCCAGGACAGGGAAGGTAATGAGCAGTTCTTC. This sequence encodes CASSQDREGNEQFF. The rearrangement joins TRBV5-1 to TRBJ2-1, with 8 bases matching TRBD1. This CDR3 comprises 14 residues. Germline loops: CDR1 SGHRS, CDR2 YFSETQ. Trimming at V came to 4 bases and at J to 7 bases, leaving 7 bases not matched to a gene.